The entry below gives a single TCR beta chain sequence along with its context. These data belong to a study of T cell responses to AZD1222 COVID-19 vaccine. Using immunoSEQ multiplex PCR, the repertoire was profiled, and TCRdb retains in-frame clones only, with some absent. The repertoire holds about 140,000 clones, roughly nine tenths seen once, with around 8% in the top ten. The starting material was peripheral blood, obtained 28 days after the second dose of the MenACWY control vaccine. This TCR came from an adult who received the MenACWY meningococcal vaccine as a control.

The CDR3 DNA sequence: TGCGCCAGCAGCTTGTTGGGAGCACAAGAGACCCAGTACTTC. Translation gives CASSLLGAQETQYF. The chain carries TRBV5-1 and TRBJ2-5; D might be TRBD2 (5 bases). This CDR3 is 14 amino acids long. The germline gives CDR1 SGHRS, CDR2 YFSETQ. Trimming cost V 1 base and J 2 bases, with 9 bases left between them.